The clone carrying this T cell receptor beta chain came up a few times. The sample originates from a study of T-cell reconstitution after alpha-beta-depleted transplantation in children. Germline lookup yields CDR1 SGHRS and CDR2 YFSETQ. V gave up 6 bases and J gave up 4 bases, with 11 bases separating them. The CDR3 sequence is 13 residues long. Researchers prepared the TCRbeta library using unique molecular identifiers, the study reports. TCRdb reprocessed the PCR reads via MiXCR and lists one record per CDR3 protein. Of 120,000 or so distinct CDR3 sequences in the sample, around 23% were seen once.

The clonotype was recovered from a male patient aged 2-9 years who had a stem cell transplant for chronic granulomatous disease, so the T cells may come from the graft donor. The chain has TRBV5-1 and TRBJ2-1, with D perhaps TRBD2 (6 bases). The sequences come from PBMCs, mostly from graft donor cells, collected 180 days after TCRalphabeta/CD19-depleted stem cell transplant. The CDR3 DNA is TGCGCCAGCATCGGGCTAGCGTACAATGAGCAGTTCTTC. The encoded protein is CASIGLAYNEQFF.